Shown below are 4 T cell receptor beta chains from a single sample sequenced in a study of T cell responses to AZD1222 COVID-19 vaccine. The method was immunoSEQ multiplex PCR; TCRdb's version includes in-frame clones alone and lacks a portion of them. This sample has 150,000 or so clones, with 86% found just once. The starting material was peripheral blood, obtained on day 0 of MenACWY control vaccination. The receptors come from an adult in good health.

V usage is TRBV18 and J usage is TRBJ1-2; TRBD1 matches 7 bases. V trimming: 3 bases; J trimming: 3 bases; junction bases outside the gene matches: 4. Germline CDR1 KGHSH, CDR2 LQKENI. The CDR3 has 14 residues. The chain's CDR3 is CASSPTRGYYGYTF. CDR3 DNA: TGTGCCAGCTCACCGACCAGGGGGTACTATGGCTACACCTTC.

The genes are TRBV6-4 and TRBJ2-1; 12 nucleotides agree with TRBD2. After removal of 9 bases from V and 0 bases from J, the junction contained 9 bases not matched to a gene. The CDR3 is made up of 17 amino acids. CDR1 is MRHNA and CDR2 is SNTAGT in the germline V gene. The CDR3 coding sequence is TGTGCCAGTCGACTAGCGGGGGACCGCAGCTCCTACAATGAGCAGTTCTTC. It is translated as CASRLAGDRSSYNEQFF.

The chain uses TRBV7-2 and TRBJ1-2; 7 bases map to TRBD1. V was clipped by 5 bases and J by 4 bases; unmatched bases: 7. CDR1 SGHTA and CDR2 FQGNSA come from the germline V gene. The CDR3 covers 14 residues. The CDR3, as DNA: TGTGCCAGCAGCCTGCCGGACAGGCCCTATGGCTACACCTTC. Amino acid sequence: CASSLPDRPYGYTF.

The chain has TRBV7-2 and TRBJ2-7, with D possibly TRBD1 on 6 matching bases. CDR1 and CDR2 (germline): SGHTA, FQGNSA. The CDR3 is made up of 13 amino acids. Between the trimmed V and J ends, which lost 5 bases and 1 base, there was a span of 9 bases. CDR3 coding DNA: TGTGCCAGCAGCAGGACAGTTTCCTACGAGCAGTACTTC. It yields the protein CASSRTVSYEQYF.